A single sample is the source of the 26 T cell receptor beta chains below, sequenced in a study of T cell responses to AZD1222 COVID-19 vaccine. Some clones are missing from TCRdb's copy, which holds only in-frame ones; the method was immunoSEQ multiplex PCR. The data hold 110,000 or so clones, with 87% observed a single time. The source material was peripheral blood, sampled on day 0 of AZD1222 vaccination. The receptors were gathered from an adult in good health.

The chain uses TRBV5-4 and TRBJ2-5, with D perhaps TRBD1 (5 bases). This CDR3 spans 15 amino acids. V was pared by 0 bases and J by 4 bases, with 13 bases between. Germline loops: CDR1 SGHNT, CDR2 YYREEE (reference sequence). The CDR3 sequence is CASSLGVGEIETQYF. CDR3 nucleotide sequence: TGTGCCAGCAGCTTGGGTGTAGGGGAAATAGAGACCCAGTACTTC.

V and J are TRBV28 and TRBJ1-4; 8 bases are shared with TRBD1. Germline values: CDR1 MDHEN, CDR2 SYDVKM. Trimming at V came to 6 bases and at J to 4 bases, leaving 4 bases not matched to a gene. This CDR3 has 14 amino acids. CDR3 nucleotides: TGTGCCAGCAGGACAGGGGCCATTAATGAAAAACTGTTTTTT. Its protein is CASRTGAINEKLFF.

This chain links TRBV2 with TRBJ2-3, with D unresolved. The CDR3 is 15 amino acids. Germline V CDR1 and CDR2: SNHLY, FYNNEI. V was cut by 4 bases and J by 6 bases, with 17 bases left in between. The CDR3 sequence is CASSVSEPGADTQYF. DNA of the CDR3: TGTGCCAGCAGTGTCTCCGAACCCGGAGCCGATACGCAGTATTTT.

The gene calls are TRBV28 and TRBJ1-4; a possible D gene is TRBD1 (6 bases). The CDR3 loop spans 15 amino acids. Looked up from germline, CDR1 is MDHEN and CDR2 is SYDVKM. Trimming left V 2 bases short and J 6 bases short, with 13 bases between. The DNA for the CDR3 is TGTGCCAGCAGTTTAGCCGGGACACCTGATGAAAAACTGTTTTTT. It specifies CASSLAGTPDEKLFF. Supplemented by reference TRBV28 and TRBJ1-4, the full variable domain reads DVKVTQSSRYLVKRTGEKVFLECVQDMDHENMFWYRQDPGLGLRLIYFSYDVKMKEKGDIPEGYSVSREKKERFSLILESASTNQTSMYLCASSLAGTPDEKLFFGSGTQLSVL.

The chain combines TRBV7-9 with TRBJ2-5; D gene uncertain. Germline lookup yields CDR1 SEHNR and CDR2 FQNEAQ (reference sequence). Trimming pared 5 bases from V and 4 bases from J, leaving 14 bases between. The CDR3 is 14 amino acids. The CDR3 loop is CASSPVSGPETQYF. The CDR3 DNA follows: TGTGCCAGCAGCCCCGTCTCGGGTCCAGAGACCCAGTACTTC.

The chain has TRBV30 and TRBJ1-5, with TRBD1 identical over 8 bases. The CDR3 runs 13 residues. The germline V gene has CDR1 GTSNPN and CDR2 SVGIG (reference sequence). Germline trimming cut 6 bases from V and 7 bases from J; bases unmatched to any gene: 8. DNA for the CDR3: TGTGCCTGCCAGGACAGGGAGGGGCAGCCCCAGCATTTT. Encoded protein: CACQDREGQPQHF.

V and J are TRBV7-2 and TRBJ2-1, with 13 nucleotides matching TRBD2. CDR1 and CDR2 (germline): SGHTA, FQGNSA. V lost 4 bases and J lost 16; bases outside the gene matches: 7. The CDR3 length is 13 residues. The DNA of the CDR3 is TGTGCCAGCAGCTACGGGGGACTAGCGGGACAATTCTTC. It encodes CASSYGGLAGQFF.

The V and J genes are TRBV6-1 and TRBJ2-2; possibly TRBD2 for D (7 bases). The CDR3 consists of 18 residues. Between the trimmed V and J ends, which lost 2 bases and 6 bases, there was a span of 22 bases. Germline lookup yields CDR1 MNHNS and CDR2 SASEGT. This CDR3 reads CASSEIRVWRGRAGELFF. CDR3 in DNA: TGTGCCAGCAGTGAAATTCGGGTCTGGCGGGGGCGGGCCGGGGAGCTGTTTTTT.

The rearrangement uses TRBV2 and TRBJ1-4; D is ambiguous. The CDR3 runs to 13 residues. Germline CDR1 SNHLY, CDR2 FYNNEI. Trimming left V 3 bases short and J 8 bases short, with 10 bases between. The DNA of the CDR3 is TGTGCCAGCAGTGAGGACCTTTGGGAAAAACTGTTTTTT. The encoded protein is CASSEDLWEKLFF.

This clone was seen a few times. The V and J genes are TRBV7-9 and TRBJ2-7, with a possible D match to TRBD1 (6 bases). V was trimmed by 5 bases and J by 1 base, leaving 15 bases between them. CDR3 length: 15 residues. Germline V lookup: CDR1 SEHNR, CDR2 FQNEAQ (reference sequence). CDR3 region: CASSGSGVASYEQYF. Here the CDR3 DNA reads TGTGCCAGCAGCGGCTCAGGGGTGGCATCCTACGAGCAGTACTTC.

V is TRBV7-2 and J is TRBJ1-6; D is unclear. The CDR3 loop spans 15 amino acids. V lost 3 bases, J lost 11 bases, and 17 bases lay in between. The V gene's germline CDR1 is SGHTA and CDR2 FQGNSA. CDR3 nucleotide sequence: TGTGCCAGCAGCTTGGGGTGGGCCAGGAGTACACCCCTCCACTTT. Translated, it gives CASSLGWARSTPLHF.

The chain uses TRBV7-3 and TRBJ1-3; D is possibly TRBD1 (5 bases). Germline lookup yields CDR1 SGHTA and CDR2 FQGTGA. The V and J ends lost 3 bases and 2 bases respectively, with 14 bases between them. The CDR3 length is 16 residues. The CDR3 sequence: CASSLGPGTAGNTIYF. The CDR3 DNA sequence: TGTGCCAGCAGCTTGGGTCCAGGGACTGCTGGAAACACCATATATTTT. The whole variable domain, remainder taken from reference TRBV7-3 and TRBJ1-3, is GAGVSQTPSNKVTEKGKYVELRCDPISGHTALYWYRQSLGQGPEFLIYFQGTGAADDSGLPNDRFFAVRPEGSVSTLKIQRTERGDSAVYLCASSLGPGTAGNTIYFGEGSWLTVV.

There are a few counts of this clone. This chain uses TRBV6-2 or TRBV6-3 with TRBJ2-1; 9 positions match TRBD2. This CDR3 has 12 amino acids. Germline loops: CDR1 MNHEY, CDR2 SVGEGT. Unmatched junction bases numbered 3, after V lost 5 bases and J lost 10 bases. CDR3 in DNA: TGTGCCAGCAGTCCCGGACTAGCGGAGCAGTTCTTC. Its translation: CASSPGLAEQFF.

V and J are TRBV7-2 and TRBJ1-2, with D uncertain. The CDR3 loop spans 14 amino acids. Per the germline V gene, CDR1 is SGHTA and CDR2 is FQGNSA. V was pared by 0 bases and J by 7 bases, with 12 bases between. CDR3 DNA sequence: TGTGCCAGCAGCTTAGCTGGGGTTCTATCTGGCTACACCTTC. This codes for CASSLAGVLSGYTF.

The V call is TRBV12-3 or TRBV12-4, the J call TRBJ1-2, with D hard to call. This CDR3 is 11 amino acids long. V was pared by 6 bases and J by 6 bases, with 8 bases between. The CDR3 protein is CASRLRDGYTF. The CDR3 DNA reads TGTGCCAGCAGGCTGAGAGATGGCTACACCTTC.

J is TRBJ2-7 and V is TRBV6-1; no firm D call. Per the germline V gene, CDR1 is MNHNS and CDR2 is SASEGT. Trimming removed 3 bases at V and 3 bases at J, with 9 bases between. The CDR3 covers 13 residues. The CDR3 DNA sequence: TGTGCCAGCAGTGAGCTCCCGGGCTACGAGCAGTACTTC. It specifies CASSELPGYEQYF.

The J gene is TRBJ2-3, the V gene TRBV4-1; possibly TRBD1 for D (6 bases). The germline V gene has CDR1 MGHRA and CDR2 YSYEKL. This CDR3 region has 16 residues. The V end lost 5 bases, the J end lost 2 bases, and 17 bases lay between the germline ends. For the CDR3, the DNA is TGCGCCAGCAGCAGAGGAACAGGGCCCGTCACAGATACGCAGTATTTT. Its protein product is CASSRGTGPVTDTQYF.

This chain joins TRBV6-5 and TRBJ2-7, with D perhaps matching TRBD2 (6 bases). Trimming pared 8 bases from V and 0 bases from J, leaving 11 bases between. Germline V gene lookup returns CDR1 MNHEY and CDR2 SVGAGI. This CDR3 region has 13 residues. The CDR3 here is CASGRDSSYEQYF. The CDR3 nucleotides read TGTGCCAGCGGGCGGGACTCCTCCTACGAGCAGTACTTC.

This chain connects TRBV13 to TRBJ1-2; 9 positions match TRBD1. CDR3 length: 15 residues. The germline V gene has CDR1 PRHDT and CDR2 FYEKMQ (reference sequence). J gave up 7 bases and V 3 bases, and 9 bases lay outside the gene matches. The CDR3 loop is CASSFGGQGMGGYTF. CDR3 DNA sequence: TGTGCCAGCAGCTTTGGGGGACAGGGTATGGGTGGCTACACCTTC. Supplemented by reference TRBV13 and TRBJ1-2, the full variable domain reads AAGVIQSPRHLIKEKRETATLKCYPIPRHDTVYWYQQGPGQDPQFLISFYEKMQSDKGSIPDRFSAQQFSDYHSELNMSSLELGDSALYFCASSFGGQGMGGYTFGSGTRLTVV.

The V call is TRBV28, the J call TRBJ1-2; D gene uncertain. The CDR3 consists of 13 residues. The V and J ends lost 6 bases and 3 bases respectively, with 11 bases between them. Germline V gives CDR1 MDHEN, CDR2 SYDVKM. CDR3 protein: CASRGASYYGYTF. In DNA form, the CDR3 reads TGTGCCAGCAGGGGCGCCAGCTACTATGGCTACACCTTC.

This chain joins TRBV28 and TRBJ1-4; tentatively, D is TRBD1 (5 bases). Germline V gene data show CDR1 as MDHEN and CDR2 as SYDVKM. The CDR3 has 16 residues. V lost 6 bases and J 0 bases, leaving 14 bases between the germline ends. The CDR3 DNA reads TGTGCCAGCAGATTACGAGGGACGGCAACTAATGAAAAACTGTTTTTT. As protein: CASRLRGTATNEKLFF.

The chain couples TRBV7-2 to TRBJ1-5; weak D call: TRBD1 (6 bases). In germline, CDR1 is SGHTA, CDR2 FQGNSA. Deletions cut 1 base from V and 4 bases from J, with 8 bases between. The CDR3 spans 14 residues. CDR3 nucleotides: TGTGCCAGCAGCTTAGTAGGGGGGAATCAGCCCCAGCATTTT. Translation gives CASSLVGGNQPQHF.

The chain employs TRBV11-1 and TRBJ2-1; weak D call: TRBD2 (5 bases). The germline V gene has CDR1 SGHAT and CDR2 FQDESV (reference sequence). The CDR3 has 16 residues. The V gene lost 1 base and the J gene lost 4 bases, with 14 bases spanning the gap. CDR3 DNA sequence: TGTGCCAGCAGCTTAGGAAGTAGCGAGGGATACAATGAGCAGTTCTTC. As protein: CASSLGSSEGYNEQFF.

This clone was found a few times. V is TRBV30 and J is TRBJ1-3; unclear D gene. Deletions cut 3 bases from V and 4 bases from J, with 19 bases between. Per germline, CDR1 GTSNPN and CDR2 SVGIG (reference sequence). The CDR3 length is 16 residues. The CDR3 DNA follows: TGTGCCTGGAGCCCGACGGGGTATTTAGTCGGAAACACCATATATTTT. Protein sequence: CAWSPTGYLVGNTIYF.

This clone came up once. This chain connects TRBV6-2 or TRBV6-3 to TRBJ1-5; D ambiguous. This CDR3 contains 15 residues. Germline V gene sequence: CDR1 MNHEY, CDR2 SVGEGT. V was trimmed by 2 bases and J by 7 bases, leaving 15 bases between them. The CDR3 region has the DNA TGTGCCAGCAGTTACACCTTATCCGAGCGGCAGCCCCAGCATTTT. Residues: CASSYTLSERQPQHF.

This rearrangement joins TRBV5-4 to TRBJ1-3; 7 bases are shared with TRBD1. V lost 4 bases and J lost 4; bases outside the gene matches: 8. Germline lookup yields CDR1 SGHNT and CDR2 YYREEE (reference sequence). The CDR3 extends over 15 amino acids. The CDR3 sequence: CASSTRQGGGNTIYF. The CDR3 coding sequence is TGTGCCAGCAGCACCCGACAGGGTGGAGGAAACACCATATATTTT.